A selection of T cell receptor beta chains follows, all from one sample in a study of T-cell reconstitution after alpha-beta-depleted transplantation in children. From the PCR reads, TCRdb called clonotypes with MiXCR, one entry per CDR3 protein. Of around 680,000 distinct CDR3 sequences listed, roughly 15% are singletons. Here the sequenced sample was PBMCs from the stem cell graft donor, taken from the stem cell graft. The origin of the receptors is a human donor who donated a stem cell graft to a child with acute myeloid leukemia. CDR3s include the opening cysteine and the closing phenylalanine or tryptophan. Each record gives: V gene, D gene, J gene, clone size, CDR3 protein, CDR3 DNA. The D gene is left open where the match is weak. Only part of the rows carry a size: once, few, many, or a class if the clone is expanded.

TRBV12-3/TRBV12-4	TRBD1	TRBJ1-2	many	CASTTRDRGDYGYTF	TGTGCCAGCACCACAAGGGACAGGGGCGACTATGGCTACACCTTC
TRBV3-1	-	TRBJ2-5	-	CTISKFKGETQYF	TGTACCATCAGCAAATTCAAGGGGGAGACCCAGTACTTC
TRBV5-1	-	TRBJ2-1	-	CASKYQAGFNNEQFF	TGCGCCAGCAAATATCAGGCAGGGTTCAACAATGAGCAGTTCTTC
TRBV7-2	-	TRBJ2-7	many	CASSPDGGRYEQYF	TGTGCCAGCAGCCCGGATGGGGGAAGATACGAGCAGTACTTC
TRBV7-2	-	TRBJ2-5	many	CASSSDSRETQYF	TGTGCCAGCAGCTCGGACAGCCGGGAGACCCAGTACTTC
TRBV20-1	-	TRBJ2-5	few	CSAYDRTETQYF	TGCAGTGCTTACGACAGGACGGAGACCCAGTACTTC
TRBV29-1	-	TRBJ2-3	many	CSVRLADTQYF	TGCAGCGTTCGTCTAGCAGATACGCAGTATTTT
TRBV7-2	-	TRBJ1-2	many	CASSRQPGPGGYTF	TGTGCCAGCAGCCGCCAGCCAGGACCAGGTGGCTACACCTTC
TRBV7-2	-	TRBJ2-3	many	CASSLRWQANTDTQYF	TGTGCCAGCAGCCTAAGGTGGCAAGCAAACACAGATACGCAGTATTTT
TRBV6-5	-	TRBJ2-5	-	CASSSASRPGTETQYF	TGTGCCAGCAGTTCCGCCTCTCGTCCAGGGACAGAGACCCAGTACTTC
TRBV7-9	-	TRBJ2-5	few	CASSLDPYRTGETQYF	TGTGCCAGCAGCTTAGACCCATACAGGACGGGAGAGACCCAGTACTTC
TRBV9	TRBD2	TRBJ2-1	-	CASSGTSADNEQFF	TGTGCCAGCAGCGGGACTAGCGCCGACAATGAGCAGTTCTTC
TRBV7-2	-	TRBJ2-5	few	CASSLSLGQETQYF	TGTGCCAGCAGCCTCTCGTTGGGGCAAGAGACCCAGTACTTC
TRBV20-1	-	TRBJ2-4	-	CSATAGYNKNIQYF	TGCAGTGCCACGGCAGGGTACAATAAAAACATTCAGTACTTC
TRBV29-1	TRBD1	TRBJ1-4	many	CSAPTGSGEKLFF	TGCAGCGCCCCGACAGGGTCGGGGGAAAAACTGTTTTTT
TRBV20-1	-	TRBJ1-4	-	CSALSHFNEKLFF	TGCAGTGCTTTGTCACACTTTAATGAAAAACTGTTTTTT
TRBV5-1	-	TRBJ1-1	many	CASSPGPRGTEAFF	TGCGCCAGCAGCCCAGGACCCCGGGGTACTGAAGCTTTCTTT
TRBV10-3	-	TRBJ2-2	-	CAIGETGGTGELFF	TGTGCCATCGGTGAGACAGGTGGAACCGGGGAGCTGTTTTTT
TRBV5-1	TRBD1	TRBJ1-1	-	CASSFWSTGGTEAFF	TGCGCCAGCAGCTTTTGGAGCACAGGGGGCACTGAAGCTTTCTTT
TRBV13	TRBD2	TRBJ2-1	-	CASITTSGGAYNEQFF	TGTGCCAGCATTACAACTAGCGGGGGGGCCTACAATGAGCAGTTCTTC
TRBV20-1	TRBD2	TRBJ2-1	once	CSASRASGGPFF	TGCAGTGCTTCCCGGGCTAGCGGGGGGCCGTTCTTC
TRBV7-2	-	TRBJ2-3	-	CASASRGPRTDTQYF	TGTGCCAGCGCCTCACGGGGGCCCCGCACAGATACGCAGTATTTT
TRBV7-9	TRBD1	TRBJ2-7	few	CASTRDSSYEQYF	TGTGCCAGCACCCGGGACAGCTCCTACGAGCAGTACTTC
TRBV7-2	-	TRBJ1-4	-	CASSLGIWAGEKLFF	TGTGCCAGCAGCTTAGGCATCTGGGCAGGGGAAAAACTGTTTTTT
TRBV21-1	-	TRBJ2-1	-	CASSKESLDRGAFEQFF	TGTGCCAGCAGCAAAGAGTCCTTAGACAGGGGCGCGTTTGAGCAGTTCTTC
TRBV12-3/TRBV12-4	-	TRBJ2-1	few	CASSLPRSQPNNEQFF	TGTGCCAGCAGTTTACCCCGGAGCCAGCCAAACAATGAGCAGTTCTTC
TRBV24-1	-	TRBJ2-2	once	CATSDRGRGTGELFF	TGTGCCACCAGTGATCGAGGGCGGGGAACCGGGGAGCTGTTTTTT
TRBV7-2	-	TRBJ2-4	-	CASSLTAAGNIQYF	TGTGCCAGCAGCTTAACCGCCGCGGGAAACATTCAGTACTTC
TRBV7-6	-	TRBJ1-4	few	CASSLSGGSGEKLFF	TGTGCCAGCAGCTTATCGGGGGGGAGCGGTGAAAAACTGTTTTTT
TRBV7-9	-	TRBJ2-5	few	CASSSKTQYF	TGTGCCAGCAGCTCGAAGACCCAGTACTTC
TRBV12-3/TRBV12-4	-	TRBJ1-2	many	CASSLSEAYGYTF	TGTGCCAGCAGTTTATCGGAGGCGTATGGCTACACCTTC
TRBV20-1	TRBD2	TRBJ2-2	-	CSAGTSGGGNTGELFF	TGCAGTGCGGGGACTAGCGGGGGGGGAAACACCGGGGAGCTGTTTTTT